This entry lists 15 T cell receptor beta chains sequenced from one sample in a study of blood T cell repertoires in COVID-19. The data were produced by immunoSEQ multiplex PCR, yet TCRdb's version contains in-frame clones alone and is incomplete. The sample consists of 68,000 or so clones, 80% to 85% of them appearing once. Material for sequencing was peripheral blood. The source is a human donor in a cohort sampled during active COVID-19.

CDR3 sequence reads: CASSQRTSGGAGSKQFF. Written as DNA, the CDR3 is TGCGCCAGCAGCCAACGGACTAGCGGGGGGGCGGGTTCGAAGCAGTTCTTC. The chain links TRBV5-1 to TRBJ2-1, with 15 bases aligning to TRBD2. Trimming took 4 bases from V and 11 from J; bases not matched to a gene: 13. The CDR3 has 17 residues. CDR1 is SGHRS, CDR2 YFSETQ, per germline.

The V gene is TRBV5-1, the J gene TRBJ2-3; 12 bases fit TRBD2. CDR3 size: 15 residues. Germline assignment: CDR1 SGHRS and CDR2 YFSETQ. V trimming: 6 bases; J trimming: 4 bases; junction bases outside the gene matches: 6. CDR3 bases: TGCGCCAGCAAGCCGACTAGCGGGGGTTCAGATACGCAGTATTTT. Protein: CASKPTSGGSDTQYF.

The chain has TRBV27 and TRBJ2-2; 8 bases are shared with TRBD1. V shed 7 bases, J shed 2 bases, and the junction held 12 bases outside the gene matches. Looked up from germline, CDR1 is MNHEY and CDR2 is SMNVEV (reference sequence). The CDR3 extends over 17 amino acids. Here the CDR3 reads CASTDSKGQDNTGELFF. DNA of the CDR3: TGTGCCAGCACCGATTCCAAGGGACAGGATAACACCGGGGAGCTGTTTTTT.

This clone was seen once. The gene calls are TRBV11-3 and TRBJ2-3; a possible D gene is TRBD2 (6 bases). There are 13 residues in the CDR3. Germline V gene data show CDR1 as SGHNT and CDR2 as YENEEA. The V end lost 5 bases, the J end lost 6 bases, and 12 bases lay between the germline ends. As DNA, the CDR3 is TGTGCCAGCAGCCAAACCCTAGCGGATACGCAGTATTTT. Encoded protein: CASSQTLADTQYF.

The chain uses TRBV4-1 and TRBJ2-1; D ambiguous. Per the germline V gene, CDR1 is MGHRA and CDR2 is YSYEKL. The V end was cut by 4 bases, the J end by 5 bases, with 12 bases between. This CDR3 spans 14 amino acids. The CDR3: CASSRNRVNNEQFF. In nucleotides, the CDR3 is TGCGCCAGCAGCCGCAACCGGGTCAACAATGAGCAGTTCTTC.

The CDR3 nucleotides are TGTGCCAGCAGCCTAGGGGGGGGAGCCACAGATACGCAGTATTTT. Its translation: CASSLGGGATDTQYF. The chain carries TRBV4-2 and TRBJ2-3; weak D call: TRBD2 (7 bases). From germline, CDR1 is LGHNA and CDR2 YNFKEQ. Trimming took 4 bases from V and 2 from J, leaving 13 bases between them. The CDR3 is 15 amino acids.

The CDR3 nucleotides are TGCAGCGTCATAAGGCAGGGATACCCCTATGGCTACACCTTC. Amino acids: CSVIRQGYPYGYTF. The chain uses TRBV29-1 and TRBJ1-2; TRBD1 might be the D (5 bases). This CDR3 is built from 14 residues. Germline loops: CDR1 SQVTM, CDR2 ANQGSEA. Trimming cost V 6 bases and J 4 bases, with 18 bases left between them.

The V and J genes are TRBV5-6 and TRBJ2-2; D might be TRBD1 (6 bases). CDR1 is SGHDT and CDR2 is YYEEEE in the germline V gene. This CDR3 region has 14 residues. V lost 2 bases and J lost 4, with 9 bases in between. CDR3 protein: CASSFRGVTGELFF. CDR3 coding DNA: TGTGCCAGCAGCTTCAGGGGTGTCACCGGGGAGCTGTTTTTT.

The chain has TRBV3-1 (or the pseudogene TRBV3-2) and TRBJ1-6, with 7 bases aligning to TRBD1. Germline V gene data show CDR1 as LGHDT and CDR2 as YNNKEL (reference sequence). V lost 1 base, J lost 5 bases, and 11 bases stayed unmatched. CDR3 length: 18 residues. The CDR3 loop is CASSQGLDRWVNNSPLHF. DNA of the CDR3: TGTGCCAGCAGCCAAGGGTTGGACAGGTGGGTGAATAATTCACCCCTCCACTTT.

The V gene is TRBV5-6, the J gene TRBJ2-3; maybe TRBD1 (6 bases). The CDR3 runs 13 residues. Germline V gene lookup returns CDR1 SGHDT and CDR2 YYEEEE. Trimming pared 6 bases from V and 3 bases from J, leaving 11 bases between. The CDR3 DNA follows: TGTGCCAGCAACATACAGGGTACAGATACGCAGTATTTT. Translated: CASNIQGTDTQYF. The whole variable domain, filled in from reference TRBV5-6 and TRBJ2-3, reads DAGVTQSPTHLIKTRGQQVTLRCSPKSGHDTVSWYQQALGQGPQFIFQYYEEEERQRGNFPDRFSGHQFPNYSSELNVNALLLGDSALYLCASNIQGTDTQYFGPGTRLTVL.

The J gene is TRBJ2-7, the V gene TRBV7-9, with a tentative D call TRBD2 (5 bases). Trimming shortened V by 5 bases and J by 3 bases, and 14 bases separated the two germline ends. The germline V gene encodes CDR1 SEHNR and CDR2 FQNEAQ (reference sequence). The CDR3 is made up of 14 amino acids. CDR3 sequence: CASSPKPGGYEQYF. DNA of the CDR3: TGTGCCAGCAGCCCCAAACCAGGAGGCTACGAGCAGTACTTC.

V and J are TRBV11-3 and TRBJ2-2; no clear D. V was cut by 5 bases and J by 6 bases, with 13 bases left in between. The CDR3 length is 14 residues. The germline V gene has CDR1 SGHNT and CDR2 YENEEA. CDR3 nucleotides: TGTGCCAGCAGCGACATGTATAGTGCCGGGGAGCTGTTTTTT. Its protein product is CASSDMYSAGELFF.

This clone appeared a single time. The J gene is TRBJ2-3, the V gene TRBV5-5; 14 nucleotides agree with TRBD2. CDR1 is SGHKS, CDR2 YYEKEE, per germline (reference sequence). The CDR3 is 15 residues long. Germline trimming cut 2 bases from V and 10 bases from J; bases unmatched to any gene: 6. CDR3 bases: TGTGCCAGCAGCTTAAGACTAGCGGGGGGGCTTGCGCAGTATTTT. Encoded protein: CASSLRLAGGLAQYF.

The chain uses TRBV13 and TRBJ1-3; D gene uncertain. Germline CDR1 and CDR2: PRHDT and FYEKMQ (reference sequence). Trimming pared 4 bases from V and 0 bases from J, leaving 13 bases between. The CDR3 runs to 16 residues. CDR3 loop: CASSSIRQISGNTIYF. CDR3 in DNA: TGTGCCAGCAGCTCCATTCGCCAGATCTCTGGAAACACCATATATTTT.

This chain connects TRBV7-9 to TRBJ2-6, with D maybe TRBD2 (5 bases). This CDR3 is 14 amino acids long. Between the trimmed V and J ends, which lost 1 base and 7 bases, there was a span of 8 bases. The V gene's germline CDR1 is SEHNR and CDR2 FQNEAQ (reference sequence). The CDR3: CASSLVSGANVLTF. The CDR3 nucleotides are TGTGCCAGCAGCTTAGTGTCGGGAGCCAACGTCCTGACTTTC.